Presented here are 18 T cell receptor beta chains from one specimen sequenced in a study of blood T cells in healthy people across ages. Together with a sample-barcoded 5' primer, a J-beta primer mix was included in a second PCR lasting about 7 to 12 cycles. MiXCR, run by TCRdb on the 5' RACE reads, gives a single entry per CDR3 protein. The repertoire holds more than 1,000,000 distinct CDR3 sequences, with around 27% as singletons. These records were also assigned to another study, of T cells of mothers and their children.

Sequenced input: blood. These receptors were taken from a girl aged 2 to 9 in good health.

This chain uses TRBV27 with TRBJ2-7, with D uncertain. V gave up 5 bases and J gave up 11 bases, with 19 bases separating them. The length of the CDR3 is 13 residues. The germline gives CDR1 MNHEY, CDR2 SMNVEV (reference sequence). In DNA, the CDR3 is TGTGCCAGCAGTCCCCGGGTAGGAAGGGTAGAGTACTTC. Translated, it gives CASSPRVGRVEYF.

This chain joins TRBV7-9 and TRBJ2-5; no clear D gene. The end of the DNA is better explained by TRBJ2-7, so the J call may be wrong. CDR1 and CDR2 from the germline V gene are SEHNR and FQNEAQ (reference sequence). This CDR3 has 14 amino acids. CDR3 sequence: CASSQETRGDEQYF. For the CDR3, the DNA is TGTGCCAGCAGCCAAGAGACCCGTGGAGACGAGCAGTACTTC.

This clonotype occurred a few times. The gene calls are TRBV7-2 and TRBJ1-2, with D possibly matching TRBD1 (6 bases). CDR1 SGHTA and CDR2 FQGNSA come from the germline V gene. Trimming took 7 bases from V and 4 from J, leaving 16 bases between them. This CDR3 region has 14 residues. The DNA for the CDR3 is TGTGCCAGCACCCCTGACAGGCAAGGCTATGGCTACACCTTC. This encodes CASTPDRQGYGYTF.

This clonotype was seen only a few times. This chain links TRBV4-3 with TRBJ2-5, with D hard to call. Matching the DNA end better, TRBJ2-1 makes the J call doubtful. The CDR3 loop spans 17 amino acids. CDR1 and CDR2 (germline): LGHNA, YSLEER. The CDR3 here is CASSQEIVGLRNNEQFF. DNA of the CDR3: TGCGCCAGCAGCCAAGAGATAGTAGGGTTAAGAAACAATGAGCAGTTCTTC.

The chain uses TRBV28 and TRBJ1-2; D is unresolved. Germline assignment: CDR1 MDHEN and CDR2 SYDVKM. This CDR3 spans 13 amino acids. The V end lost 4 bases, the J end lost 4 bases, and 10 bases lay between the germline ends. This CDR3 reads CASSSENIYGYTF. In nucleotides, the CDR3 is TGTGCCAGCAGTTCTGAGAACATCTATGGCTACACCTTC.

This clonotype was recorded only once. A much bigger clone sits one base away, suggesting this may be a read error. This sequence joins TRBV11-2 and TRBJ2-7, with 8 bases identical to TRBD2. Germline values: CDR1 SGHAT, CDR2 FQNNGV. The CDR3 runs to 15 residues. Here the CDR3 DNA reads TGTGCCGGCAGCTTAGGTAGCGGGACTCCCTACGAGCAGTACTTC. Protein product: CAGSLGSGTPYEQYF.

This clonotype was seen at least ten times. The chain couples TRBV27 to TRBJ2-5, with 9 nucleotides matching TRBD1. The CDR3 length is 16 residues. V was pared by 5 bases and J by 4 bases, with 11 bases of the junction left unmatched. CDR1 is MNHEY, CDR2 SMNVEV, per germline (reference sequence). CDR3 region: CASSPYRGPNSETQYF. CDR3 nucleotide sequence: TGTGCCAGCAGTCCGTACAGGGGGCCCAATTCAGAGACCCAGTACTTC.

This clonotype was found a few times. The chain couples TRBV19 to TRBJ2-2, with no clear D. The germline V gene encodes CDR1 LNHDA and CDR2 SQIVND (reference sequence). The CDR3 extends over 14 amino acids. V was clipped by 7 bases and J by 5 bases, with 14 bases between them. In nucleotides, the CDR3 is TGTGCCAGTATTTTTTCGGTTGGGACCGGGGAGCTGTTTTTT. Amino acid sequence: CASIFSVGTGELFF.

The rearrangement uses TRBV6-2 or TRBV6-3 and TRBJ2-5; the D is unclear. V gave up 5 bases and J gave up 11 bases, with 12 bases separating them. The germline gives CDR1 MNHEY, CDR2 SVGEGT. The CDR3 has 11 amino acids. CDR3 protein: CASSPAVPQYF. CDR3 in DNA: TGTGCCAGCAGTCCGGCGGTTCCTCAGTACTTC.

This clonotype was counted only a few times. The chain has TRBV6-5 and TRBJ2-7; 7 positions agree with TRBD1. After removal of 6 bases from V and 3 bases from J, the junction contained 5 bases not matched to a gene. The CDR3 is 13 residues long. Germline CDR1 reads MNHEY; CDR2 reads SVGAGI. CDR3 loop: CASRLQGDYEQYF. The CDR3 DNA sequence: TGTGCCAGCAGGCTTCAGGGGGACTACGAGCAGTACTTC.

This clonotype turned up a few times. The chain is built from TRBV7-2 and TRBJ2-3; tentative D call: TRBD2 (5 bases). From germline, CDR1 is SGHTA and CDR2 FQGNSA. The CDR3 runs to 14 residues. Trimming cost V 5 bases and J 2 bases, with 11 bases left between them. The CDR3 DNA reads TGTGCCAGCAGCCCACAGCGGAACACAGATACGCAGTATTTT. Encoded protein: CASSPQRNTDTQYF.

This clonotype has a handful of counts. In nucleotides, the CDR3 is TGTGCCAGCAGTTACGAAGGGAAGAACACTGAAGCTTTCTTT. Protein product: CASSYEGKNTEAFF. The genes are TRBV27 and TRBJ1-1, with D hard to call. Trimming shortened V by 4 bases and J by 1 base, and 10 bases separated the two germline ends. Germline V gene data show CDR1 as MNHEY and CDR2 as SMNVEV (reference sequence). This CDR3 comprises 14 residues.

The rearrangement uses TRBV5-1 and TRBJ2-5; D gene unclear. CDR3 length equals 9 residues. V shed 4 bases and J shed 10 bases, with 5 bases lying between them. In germline, CDR1 is SGHRS, CDR2 YFSETQ. The CDR3 spells CASSGDQYF. The CDR3, as DNA: TGCGCCAGCAGCGGGGACCAGTACTTC.

This clonotype was counted between two and nine times. This sequence joins TRBV29-1 and TRBJ1-1; no clear D gene. Germline V gives CDR1 SQVTM, CDR2 ANQGSEA. The CDR3 covers 13 residues. V lost 6 bases and J lost 1, with 12 bases in between. The DNA of the CDR3 is TGCAGCGTCCCGAGGAGTGGGAACACTGAAGCTTTCTTT. Residues: CSVPRSGNTEAFF.

This clonotype was seen only a few times. The V and J genes are TRBV3-1 and TRBJ2-5; D remains unclear. The V gene lost 0 bases and the J gene lost 5 bases, with 13 bases spanning the gap. This CDR3 has 15 amino acids. Germline V gene lookup returns CDR1 LGHDT and CDR2 YNNKEL (reference sequence). The CDR3 DNA sequence: TGTGCCAGCAGCCAAGATCTCCATGATACGGAGACCCAGTACTTC. This gives the protein CASSQDLHDTETQYF.

This clonotype was counted a few times. The CDR3 loop reads CASSPPGTSGANVLTF. For the CDR3, the DNA is TGTGCCAGCAGCCCTCCCGGGACCTCTGGGGCCAACGTCCTGACTTTC. The chain recombines TRBV7-8 with TRBJ2-6; D may correspond to TRBD1 or TRBD2 (5 bases each). V was trimmed by 5 bases and J by 0 bases, leaving 11 bases between them. This CDR3 is built from 16 residues. The germline V gene encodes CDR1 SGHVS and CDR2 FQNEAQ.

The chain couples TRBV7-9 to TRBJ2-2, with D hard to call. Trimming cost V 11 bases and J 13 bases, with 14 bases left between them. The CDR3 consists of 10 residues. Germline V gene lookup returns CDR1 SEHNR and CDR2 FQNEAQ (reference sequence). Here the CDR3 DNA reads TGTGCCCCCGCTACCGAGGTGCTGTTTTTT. This translates into CAPATEVLFF.

The gene calls are TRBV6-5 and TRBJ1-1, with D tentatively TRBD1 (5 bases). V lost 9 bases, J lost 4 bases, and 15 bases lay in between. The germline gives CDR1 MNHEY, CDR2 SVGAGI. This CDR3 spans 13 amino acids. The CDR3 spells CASGRPGGTEAFF. CDR3 coding DNA: TGTGCCAGTGGACGGCCGGGGGGCACTGAAGCTTTCTTT.